This T cell receptor beta chain was sequenced for a study of blood T cell repertoires in COVID-19. Study in general: PBMCs, B-cell-depleted T cells, or T cells were the source of the cDNA or gDNA that made up the material.

Participant ages covered about 18 to 100 years across 25 or so US areas. Exposed study participants had met a COVID-19 case within 2 weeks before entry. Some clones are missing from TCRdb's copy, which holds only in-frame ones; the method was immunoSEQ multiplex PCR. Among 200,000 to 250,000 clones listed, about 86% were seen once. Germline CDR1 reads MNHEY; CDR2 reads SMNVEV (reference sequence). This CDR3 spans 16 amino acids. V dropped 4 bases and J dropped 0 bases, with 13 bases sitting between them. The chain links TRBV27 to TRBJ1-5; D perhaps matches TRBD1 (5 bases). This receptor was obtained from a woman in her twenties or thirties who had been exposed to COVID-19. The sequenced sample was PBMCs or T cells enriched from blood (not recorded which). This chain's CDR3 is CASSSRRENSNQPQHF. CDR3 bases: TGTGCCAGCAGTTCCCGCAGGGAAAATAGCAATCAGCCCCAGCATTTT.